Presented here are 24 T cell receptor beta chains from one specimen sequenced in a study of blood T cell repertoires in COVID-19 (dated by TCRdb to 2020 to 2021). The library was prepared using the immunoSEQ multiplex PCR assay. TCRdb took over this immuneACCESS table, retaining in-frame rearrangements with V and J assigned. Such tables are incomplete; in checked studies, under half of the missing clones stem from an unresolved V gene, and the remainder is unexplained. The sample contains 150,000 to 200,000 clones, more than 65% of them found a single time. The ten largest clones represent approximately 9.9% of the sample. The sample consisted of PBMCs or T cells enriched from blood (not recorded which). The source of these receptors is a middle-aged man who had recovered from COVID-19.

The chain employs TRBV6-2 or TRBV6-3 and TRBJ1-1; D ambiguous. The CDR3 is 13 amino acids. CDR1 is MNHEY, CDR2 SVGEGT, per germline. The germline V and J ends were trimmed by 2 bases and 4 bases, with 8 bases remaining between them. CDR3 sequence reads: CASSYLRGTEAFF. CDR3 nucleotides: TGTGCCAGCAGTTACCTTCGGGGCACTGAAGCTTTCTTT.

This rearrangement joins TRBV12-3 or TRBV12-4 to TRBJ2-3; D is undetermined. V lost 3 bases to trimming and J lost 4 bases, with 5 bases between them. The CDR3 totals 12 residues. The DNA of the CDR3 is TGTGCCAGCAGTTTCTTTTCAGATACGCAGTATTTT. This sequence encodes CASSFFSDTQYF.

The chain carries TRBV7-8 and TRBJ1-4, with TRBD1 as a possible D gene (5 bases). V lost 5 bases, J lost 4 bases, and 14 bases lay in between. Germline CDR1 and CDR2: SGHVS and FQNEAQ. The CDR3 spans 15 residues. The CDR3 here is CASSPADSHNEKLFF. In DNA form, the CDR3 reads TGTGCCAGCAGCCCTGCAGACAGTCATAATGAAAAACTGTTTTTT.

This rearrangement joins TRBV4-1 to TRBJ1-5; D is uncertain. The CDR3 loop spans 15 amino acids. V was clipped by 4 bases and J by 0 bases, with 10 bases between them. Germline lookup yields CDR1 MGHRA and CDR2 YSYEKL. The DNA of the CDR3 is TGCGCCAGCAGCCCTATTCGGGATAGCAATCAGCCCCAGCATTTT. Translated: CASSPIRDSNQPQHF.

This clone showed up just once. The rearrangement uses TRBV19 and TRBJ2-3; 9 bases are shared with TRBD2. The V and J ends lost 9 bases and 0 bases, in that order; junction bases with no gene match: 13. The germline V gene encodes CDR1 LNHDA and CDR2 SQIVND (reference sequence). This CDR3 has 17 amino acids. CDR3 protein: CARAEREDLNSTDTQYF. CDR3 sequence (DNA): TGTGCCAGGGCGGAGCGGGAGGACCTAAATAGCACAGATACGCAGTATTTT.

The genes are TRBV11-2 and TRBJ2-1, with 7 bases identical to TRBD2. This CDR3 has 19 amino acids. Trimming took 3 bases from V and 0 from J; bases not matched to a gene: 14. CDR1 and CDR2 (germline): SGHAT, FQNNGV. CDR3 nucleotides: TGTGCCAGCAGCTTGAGATTGACGCGGGAGTGGAGCTCCTACAATGAGCAGTTCTTC. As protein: CASSLRLTREWSSYNEQFF.

CDR3 region: CASSTTQSFYEQYF. CDR3 nucleotides: TGTGCCAGCAGTACCACACAGTCCTTCTACGAGCAGTACTTC. V gene TRBV28 combines with J gene TRBJ2-7; D is ambiguous. The CDR3 runs to 14 residues. V lost 5 bases and J lost 3, with 14 bases in between. Germline V CDR1 and CDR2: MDHEN, SYDVKM.

This CDR3 is CASSKRNQPQHF. CDR3 bases: TGTGCCAGCAGCAAGAGAAATCAGCCCCAGCATTTT. V usage is TRBV6-5 and J usage is TRBJ1-5; D gene uncertain. Germline V gives CDR1 MNHEY, CDR2 SVGAGI. Trimming removed 6 bases from V and 4 bases from J, with 7 bases in between. The length of the CDR3 is 12 residues.

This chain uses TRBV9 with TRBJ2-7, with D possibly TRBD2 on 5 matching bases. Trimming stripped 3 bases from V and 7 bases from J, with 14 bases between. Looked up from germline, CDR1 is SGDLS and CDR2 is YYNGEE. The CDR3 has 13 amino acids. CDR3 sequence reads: CASSGTLSAEQYF. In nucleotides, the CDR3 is TGTGCCAGCAGCGGGACTCTTTCGGCAGAGCAGTACTTC.

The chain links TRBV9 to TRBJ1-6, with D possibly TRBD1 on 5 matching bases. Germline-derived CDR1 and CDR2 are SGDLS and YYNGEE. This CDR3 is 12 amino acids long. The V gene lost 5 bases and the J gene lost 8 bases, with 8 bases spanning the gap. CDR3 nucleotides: TGTGCCAGCAGTGGGGGGGATTCACCCCTCCACTTT. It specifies CASSGGDSPLHF.

The CDR3 DNA reads as TGCGCCAGCAGCCATAGGGACAGGAACACTGAAGCTTTCTTT. Translation: CASSHRDRNTEAFF. The chain carries TRBV5-1 and TRBJ1-1, with TRBD1 matching 7 bases. The CDR3 spans 14 residues. Germline V lookup: CDR1 SGHRS, CDR2 YFSETQ. Trimming at V came to 4 bases and at J to 1 base, leaving 4 bases not matched to a gene.

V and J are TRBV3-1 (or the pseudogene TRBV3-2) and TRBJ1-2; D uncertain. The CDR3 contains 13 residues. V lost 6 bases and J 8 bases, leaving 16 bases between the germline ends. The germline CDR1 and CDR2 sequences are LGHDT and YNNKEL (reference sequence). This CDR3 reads CASSPTPRGGYTF. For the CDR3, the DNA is TGTGCCAGCAGTCCGACCCCGCGGGGAGGCTACACCTTC.

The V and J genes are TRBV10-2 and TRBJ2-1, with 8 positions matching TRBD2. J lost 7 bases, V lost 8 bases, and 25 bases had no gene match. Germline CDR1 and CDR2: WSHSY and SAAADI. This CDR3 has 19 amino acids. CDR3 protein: CASGENRVGVSGKSNEQFF. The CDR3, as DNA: TGCGCCAGCGGAGAAAACAGGGTCGGGGTTAGCGGGAAGTCTAATGAGCAGTTCTTC.

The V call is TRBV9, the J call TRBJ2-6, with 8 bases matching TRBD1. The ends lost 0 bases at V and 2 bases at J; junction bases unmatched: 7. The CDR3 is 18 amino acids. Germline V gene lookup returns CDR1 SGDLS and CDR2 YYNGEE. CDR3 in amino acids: CASSVADRGPPGANVLTF. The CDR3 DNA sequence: TGTGCCAGCAGCGTAGCAGACAGGGGTCCCCCTGGGGCCAACGTCCTGACTTTC. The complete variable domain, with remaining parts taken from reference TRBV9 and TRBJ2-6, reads DSGVTQTPKHLITATGQRVTLRCSPRSGDLSVYWYQQSLDQGLQFLIQYYNGEERAKGNILERFSAQQFPDLHSELNLSSLELGDSALYFCASSVADRGPPGANVLTFGAGSRLTVL.

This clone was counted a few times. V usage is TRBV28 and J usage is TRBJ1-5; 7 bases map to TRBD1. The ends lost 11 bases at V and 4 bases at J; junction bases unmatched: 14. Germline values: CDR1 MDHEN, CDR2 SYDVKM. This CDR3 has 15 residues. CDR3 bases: TGTGCCCACGGGTTAGGGCCAGGGGGAAATCAGCCCCAGCATTTT. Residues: CAHGLGPGGNQPQHF.

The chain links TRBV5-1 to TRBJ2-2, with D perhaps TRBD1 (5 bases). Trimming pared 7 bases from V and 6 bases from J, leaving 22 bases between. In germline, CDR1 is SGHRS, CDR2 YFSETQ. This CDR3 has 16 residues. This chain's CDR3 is CASAPISSSGPGELFF. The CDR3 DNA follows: TGCGCCAGCGCGCCCATCAGTTCCTCAGGGCCCGGGGAGCTGTTTTTT.

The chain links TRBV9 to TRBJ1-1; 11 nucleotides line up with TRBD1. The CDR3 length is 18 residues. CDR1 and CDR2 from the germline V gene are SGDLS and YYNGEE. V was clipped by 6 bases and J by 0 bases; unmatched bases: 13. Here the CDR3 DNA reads TGTGCCAGCAAGAGGGATTTTGGACAGGGGGCCCTGAACACTGAAGCTTTCTTT. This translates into CASKRDFGQGALNTEAFF.

In nucleotides, the CDR3 is TGTGCCAGTATCGGGAGGGACAGGGAACAGCCCCAGCATTTT. This sequence encodes CASIGRDREQPQHF. The chain has TRBV2 and TRBJ1-5; the match to TRBD1 covers 9 bases. Germline CDR1 and CDR2: SNHLY and FYNNEI. J was trimmed by 7 bases and V by 9 bases; bases with no gene match: 10. The CDR3 covers 14 residues. Complete variable domain (other parts from reference TRBV2 and TRBJ1-5): EPEVTQTPSHQVTQMGQEVILRCVPISNHLYFYWYRQILGQKVEFLVSFYNNEISEKSEIFDDQFSVERPDGSNFTLKIRSTKLEDSAMYFCASIGRDREQPQHFGDGTRLSIL.

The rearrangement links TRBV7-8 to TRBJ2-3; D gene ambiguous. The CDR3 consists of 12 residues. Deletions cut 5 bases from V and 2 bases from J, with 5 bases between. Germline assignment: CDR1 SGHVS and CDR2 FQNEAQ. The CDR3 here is CASSPFTDTQYF. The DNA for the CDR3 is TGTGCCAGCAGCCCTTTCACAGATACGCAGTATTTT.

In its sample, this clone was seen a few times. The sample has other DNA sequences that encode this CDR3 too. The CDR3 region has the DNA TGTGCCAGCAGTTTAGCAGGGCCTGGCTACACCTTC. The encoded protein is CASSLAGPGYTF. This chain connects TRBV28 to TRBJ1-2; D is perhaps TRBD1 (5 bases). Trimming removed 2 bases from V and 7 bases from J, with 8 bases in between. Germline V CDR1 and CDR2: MDHEN, SYDVKM. CDR3 size: 12 residues.

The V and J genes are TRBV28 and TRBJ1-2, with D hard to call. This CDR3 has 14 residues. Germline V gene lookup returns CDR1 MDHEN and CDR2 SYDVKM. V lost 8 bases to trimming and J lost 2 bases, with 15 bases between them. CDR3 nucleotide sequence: TGTGCCAGCGGCAGCCTGGGAGGGAACTATGGCTACACCTTC. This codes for CASGSLGGNYGYTF.

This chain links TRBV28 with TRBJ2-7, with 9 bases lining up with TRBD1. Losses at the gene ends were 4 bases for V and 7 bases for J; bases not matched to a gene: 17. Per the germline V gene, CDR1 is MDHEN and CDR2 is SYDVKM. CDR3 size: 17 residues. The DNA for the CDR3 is TGTGCCAGCAGTTGGTCAGCATATCGACAGGGGGTGTGGGAGCAGTACTTC. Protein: CASSWSAYRQGVWEQYF.

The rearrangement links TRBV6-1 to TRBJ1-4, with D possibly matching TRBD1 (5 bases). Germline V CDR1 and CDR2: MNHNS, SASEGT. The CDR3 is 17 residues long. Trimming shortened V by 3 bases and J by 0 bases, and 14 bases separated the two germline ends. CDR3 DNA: TGTGCCAGCAGTGACCCCTTTGGAGGGGCAACTAATGAAAAACTGTTTTTT. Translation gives CASSDPFGGATNEKLFF.

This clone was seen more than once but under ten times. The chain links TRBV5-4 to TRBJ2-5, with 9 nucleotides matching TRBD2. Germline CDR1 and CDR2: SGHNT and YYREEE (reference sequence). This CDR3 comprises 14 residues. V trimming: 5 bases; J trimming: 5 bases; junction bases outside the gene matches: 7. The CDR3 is CASSTSGTSETQYF. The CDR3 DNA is TGTGCCAGCAGTACAAGCGGGACTAGCGAGACCCAGTACTTC. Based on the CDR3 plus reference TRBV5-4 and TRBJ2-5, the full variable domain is ETGVTQSPTHLIKTRGQQVTLRCSSQSGHNTVSWYQQALGQGPQFIFQYYREEENGRGNFPPRFSGLQFPNYSSELNVNALELDDSALYLCASSTSGTSETQYFGPGTRLLVL.